One T cell receptor beta chain is described in this entry. Its specificity is unknown. The CDR3 length is 12 residues. The ends were cut back, 5 bases at V and 9 bases at J, with 8 bases in the middle. CDR1 is SGHTA and CDR2 is FQGNSA in the germline V gene. In building TCR beta libraries, iRepertoire HTBI primers were used together with Arm-PCR of CDR3 regions. TCRdb passed the multiplex PCR reads through MiXCR, listing each CDR3 protein once. This sample has some 250,000 distinct CDR3 sequences, with around 20% found just once. The sample originates from a study of regulatory T cells in long-lasting Graves disease. Whole-study findings and limits: Newly diagnosed Graves' patients had higher TCR diversity than persistent ones.

Time point specified: newly diagnosed GD, antithyroid drugs for less than 3 months. The TCR library was prepared using RNA isolated from PBMCs. Source: peripheral blood mononuclear cells (PBMCs), taken at new diagnosis, from a patient treated with antithyroid drugs. This rearrangement joins TRBV7-2 to TRBJ1-6; D is unclear. The TCR comes from a female donor with Graves disease. CDR3 DNA: TGTGCCAGCAGCCAACTCCCTTCACCCCTCCACTTT. Translating it yields CASSQLPSPLHF.